This TCR beta chain was retrieved from a study of cytomegalovirus exposure and HLA in healthy donors. 60 Vbeta and 13 Jbeta primers were used in PCR. The table came from immunoSEQ multiplex PCR; TCRdb's copy has only in-frame clones and leaves some out. In the table there are 200,000 or so clones, 65% to 85% of which are singletons. A remark on this clone: What it binds is unknown.

Study-wide points: Sequencing had likely introduced a cluster of highly shared sequence variants as an artifact. TCR beta chain V- and J-gene trimming was linked, in a later analysis, to a missense variant in DCLRE1C.

The CDR3 is 12 residues long. Germline V gene data show CDR1 as SGHNT and CDR2 as YYREEE (reference sequence). J gave up 5 bases and V 4 bases, and 3 bases lay outside the gene matches. The gene calls are TRBV5-4 and TRBJ2-7; the match to TRBD1 covers 7 bases. The sample comprised PBMCs. The receptor was derived from a boy younger than 10 in good health and CMV-seronegative. CDR3 DNA sequence: TGTGCCAGCAGCGACGACAGGGACGAGCAGTACTTC. Translated: CASSDDRDEQYF.